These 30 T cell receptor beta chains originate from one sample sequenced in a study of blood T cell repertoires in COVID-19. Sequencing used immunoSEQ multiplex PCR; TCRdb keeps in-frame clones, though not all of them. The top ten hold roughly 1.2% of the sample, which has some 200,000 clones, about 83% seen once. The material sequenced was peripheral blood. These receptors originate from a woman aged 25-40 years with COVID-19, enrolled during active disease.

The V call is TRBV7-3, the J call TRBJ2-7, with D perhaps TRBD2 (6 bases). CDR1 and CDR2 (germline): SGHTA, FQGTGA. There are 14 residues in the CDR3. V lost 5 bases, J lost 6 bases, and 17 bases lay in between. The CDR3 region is CASSPNGGPPEQYF. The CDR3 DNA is TGTGCCAGCAGCCCAAACGGAGGGCCCCCCGAGCAGTACTTC.

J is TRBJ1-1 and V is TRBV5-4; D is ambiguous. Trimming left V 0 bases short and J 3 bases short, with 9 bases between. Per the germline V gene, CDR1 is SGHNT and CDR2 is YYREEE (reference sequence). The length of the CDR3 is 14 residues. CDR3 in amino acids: CASSLDREYTEAFF. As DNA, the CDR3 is TGTGCCAGCAGCTTGGACAGAGAATACACTGAAGCTTTCTTT. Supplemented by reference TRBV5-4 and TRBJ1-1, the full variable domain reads ETGVTQSPTHLIKTRGQQVTLRCSSQSGHNTVSWYQQALGQGPQFIFQYYREEENGRGNFPPRFSGLQFPNYSSELNVNALELDDSALYLCASSLDREYTEAFFGQGTRLTVV.

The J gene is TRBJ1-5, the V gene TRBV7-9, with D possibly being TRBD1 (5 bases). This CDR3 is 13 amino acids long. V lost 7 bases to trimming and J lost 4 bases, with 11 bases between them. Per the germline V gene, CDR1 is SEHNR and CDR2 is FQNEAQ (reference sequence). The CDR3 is CASTRGGNQPQHF. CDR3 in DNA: TGTGCCAGCACCCGCGGGGGAAATCAGCCCCAGCATTTT.

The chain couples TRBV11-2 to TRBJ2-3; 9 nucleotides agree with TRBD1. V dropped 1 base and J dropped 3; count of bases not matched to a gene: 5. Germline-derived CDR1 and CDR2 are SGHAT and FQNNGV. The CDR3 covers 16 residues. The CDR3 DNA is TGTGCCAGCAGCTTAGTCGGGACAGGGACTACAGATACGCAGTATTTT. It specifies CASSLVGTGTTDTQYF.

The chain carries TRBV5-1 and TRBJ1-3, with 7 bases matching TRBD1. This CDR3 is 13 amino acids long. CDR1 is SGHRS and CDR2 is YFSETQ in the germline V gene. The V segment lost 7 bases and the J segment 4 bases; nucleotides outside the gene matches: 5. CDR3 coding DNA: TGCGCCAGCTCTACAGGGGCAGGAAACACCATATATTTT. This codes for CASSTGAGNTIYF. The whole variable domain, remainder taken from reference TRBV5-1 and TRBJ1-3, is KAGVTQTPRYLIKTRGQQVTLSCSPISGHRSVSWYQQTPGQGLQFLFEYFSETQRNKGNFPGRFSGRQFSNSRSEMNVSTLELGDSALYLCASSTGAGNTIYFGEGSWLTVV.

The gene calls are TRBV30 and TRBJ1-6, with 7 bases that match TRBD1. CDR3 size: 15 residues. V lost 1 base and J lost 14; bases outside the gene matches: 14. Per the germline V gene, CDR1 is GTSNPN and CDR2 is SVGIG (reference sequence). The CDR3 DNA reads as TGTGCCTGGAGTGCCCCAGGGGGATTGATATTCACCCTCCACTTT. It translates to CAWSAPGGLIFTLHF.

The CDR3 here is CASSAQPGDYSYEQYF. The CDR3 region has the DNA TGTGCCAGCAGCGCCCAACCCGGTGACTACTCCTACGAGCAGTACTTC. V usage is TRBV9 and J usage is TRBJ2-7; the D gene is possibly TRBD2 (5 bases). Trimming took 3 bases from V and 0 from J, leaving 16 bases between them. Germline values: CDR1 SGDLS, CDR2 YYNGEE. This CDR3 is 16 amino acids long.

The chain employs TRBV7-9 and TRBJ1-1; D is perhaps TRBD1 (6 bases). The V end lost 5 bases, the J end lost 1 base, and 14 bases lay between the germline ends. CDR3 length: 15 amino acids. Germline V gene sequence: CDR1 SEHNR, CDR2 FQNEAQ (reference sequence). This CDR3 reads CASSPQGQGNTEAFF. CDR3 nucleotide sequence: TGTGCCAGCAGCCCCCAGGGGCAGGGGAACACTGAAGCTTTCTTT. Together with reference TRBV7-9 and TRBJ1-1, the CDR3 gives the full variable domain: DTGVSQNPRHKITKRGQNVTFRCDPISEHNRLYWYRQTLGQGPEFLTYFQNEAQLEKSRLLSDRFSAERPKGSFSTLEIQRTEQGDSAMYLCASSPQGQGNTEAFFGQGTRLTVV.

The CDR3: CASSEARHLNTGELFF. The DNA for the CDR3 is TGTGCCAGCAGTGAAGCGCGACATTTGAACACCGGGGAGCTGTTTTTT. The chain combines TRBV6-1 with TRBJ2-2, with no clear D. Trimming stripped 0 bases from V and 1 base from J, with 9 bases between. The CDR3 sequence is 16 residues long. Germline CDR1 reads MNHNS; CDR2 reads SASEGT.

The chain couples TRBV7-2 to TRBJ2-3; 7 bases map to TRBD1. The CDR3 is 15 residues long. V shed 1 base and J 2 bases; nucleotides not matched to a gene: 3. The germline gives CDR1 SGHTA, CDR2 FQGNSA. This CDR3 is CASSLVGQFTDTQYF. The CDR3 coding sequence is TGTGCCAGCAGCTTAGTGGGACAGTTCACAGATACGCAGTATTTT.

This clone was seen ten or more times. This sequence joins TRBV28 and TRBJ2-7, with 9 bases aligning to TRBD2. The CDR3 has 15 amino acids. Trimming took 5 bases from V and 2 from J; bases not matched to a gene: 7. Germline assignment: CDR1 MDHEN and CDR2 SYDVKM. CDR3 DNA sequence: TGTGCCAGCAGTCACTTTAGCGGGAGCACCTACGAGCAGTACTTC. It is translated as CASSHFSGSTYEQYF.

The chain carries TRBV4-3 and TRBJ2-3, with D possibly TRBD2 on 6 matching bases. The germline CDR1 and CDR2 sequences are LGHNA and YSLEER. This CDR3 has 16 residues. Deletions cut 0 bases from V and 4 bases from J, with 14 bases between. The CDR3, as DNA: TGCGCCAGCAGCCAAGAAACGGGGGAGAGGTCAGATACGCAGTATTTT. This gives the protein CASSQETGERSDTQYF.

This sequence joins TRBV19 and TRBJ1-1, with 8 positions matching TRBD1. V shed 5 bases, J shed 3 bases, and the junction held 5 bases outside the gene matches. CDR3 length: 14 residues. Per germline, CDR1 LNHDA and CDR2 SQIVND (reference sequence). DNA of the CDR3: TGTGCCAGTAGTTTAGGACAGGGCTACACTGAAGCTTTCTTT. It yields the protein CASSLGQGYTEAFF.

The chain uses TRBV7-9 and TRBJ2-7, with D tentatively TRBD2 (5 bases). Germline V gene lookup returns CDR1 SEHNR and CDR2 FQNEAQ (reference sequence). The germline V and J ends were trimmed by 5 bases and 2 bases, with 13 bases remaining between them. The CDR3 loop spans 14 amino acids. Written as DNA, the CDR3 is TGTGCCAGCAGCCGAACGGACGGGGCCTACGAGCAGTACTTC. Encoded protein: CASSRTDGAYEQYF.

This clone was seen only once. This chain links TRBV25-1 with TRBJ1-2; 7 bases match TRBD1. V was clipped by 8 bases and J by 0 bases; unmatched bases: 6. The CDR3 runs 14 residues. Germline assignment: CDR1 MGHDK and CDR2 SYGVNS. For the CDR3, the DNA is TGTGCCAGCGGCGGGACAGAGGCTAACTATGGCTACACCTTC. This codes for CASGGTEANYGYTF.

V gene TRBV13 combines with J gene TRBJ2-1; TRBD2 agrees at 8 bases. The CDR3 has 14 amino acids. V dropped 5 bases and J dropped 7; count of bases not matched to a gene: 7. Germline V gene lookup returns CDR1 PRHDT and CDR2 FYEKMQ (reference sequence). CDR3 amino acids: CASSPNLAGNEQFF. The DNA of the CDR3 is TGTGCCAGCAGCCCCAATTTAGCGGGAAATGAGCAGTTCTTC. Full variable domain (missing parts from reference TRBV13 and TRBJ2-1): AAGVIQSPRHLIKEKRETATLKCYPIPRHDTVYWYQQGPGQDPQFLISFYEKMQSDKGSIPDRFSAQQFSDYHSELNMSSLELGDSALYFCASSPNLAGNEQFFGPGTRLTVL.

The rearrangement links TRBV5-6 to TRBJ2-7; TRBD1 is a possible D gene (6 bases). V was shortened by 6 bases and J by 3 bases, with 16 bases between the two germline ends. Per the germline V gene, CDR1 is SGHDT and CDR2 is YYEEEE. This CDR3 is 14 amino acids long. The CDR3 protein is CASTPGDNLYEQYF. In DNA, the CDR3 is TGTGCCAGCACCCCCGGGGACAACCTCTACGAGCAGTACTTC.

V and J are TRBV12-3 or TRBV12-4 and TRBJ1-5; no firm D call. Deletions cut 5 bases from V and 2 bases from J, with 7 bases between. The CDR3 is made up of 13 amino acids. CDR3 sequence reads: CASSRDGNQPQHF. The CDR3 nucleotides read TGTGCCAGCAGTCGGGATGGCAATCAGCCCCAGCATTTT.

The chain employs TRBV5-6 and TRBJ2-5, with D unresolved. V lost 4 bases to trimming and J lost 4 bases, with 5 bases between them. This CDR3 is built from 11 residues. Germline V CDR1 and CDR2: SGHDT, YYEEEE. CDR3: CASSTGETQYF. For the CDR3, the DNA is TGTGCCAGCAGCACCGGAGAGACCCAGTACTTC.

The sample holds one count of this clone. In DNA form, the CDR3 reads TGTGCCAGTAGTATAATCGGGTTGACTAGCGGGGACAATGAGCAGTTCTTC. This translates into CASSIIGLTSGDNEQFF. This chain joins TRBV19 and TRBJ2-1, with 11 bases matching TRBD2. V lost 2 bases, J lost 5 bases, and 8 bases stayed unmatched. The CDR3 totals 17 residues. Germline-derived CDR1 and CDR2 are LNHDA and SQIVND (reference sequence).

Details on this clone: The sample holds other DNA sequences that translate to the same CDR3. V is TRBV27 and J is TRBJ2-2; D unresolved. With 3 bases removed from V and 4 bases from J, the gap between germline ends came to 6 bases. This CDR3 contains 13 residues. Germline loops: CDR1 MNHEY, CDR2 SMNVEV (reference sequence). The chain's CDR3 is CASSLWSTGELFF. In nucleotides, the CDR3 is TGTGCCAGCAGTTTGTGGAGCACCGGGGAGCTGTTTTTT.

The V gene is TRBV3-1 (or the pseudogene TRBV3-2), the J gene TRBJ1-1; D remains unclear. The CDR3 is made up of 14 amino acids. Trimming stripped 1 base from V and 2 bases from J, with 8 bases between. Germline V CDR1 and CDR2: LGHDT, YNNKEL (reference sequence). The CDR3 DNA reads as TGTGCCAGCAGCCAAGTTAGCCTTAACACTGAAGCTTTCTTT. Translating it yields CASSQVSLNTEAFF.

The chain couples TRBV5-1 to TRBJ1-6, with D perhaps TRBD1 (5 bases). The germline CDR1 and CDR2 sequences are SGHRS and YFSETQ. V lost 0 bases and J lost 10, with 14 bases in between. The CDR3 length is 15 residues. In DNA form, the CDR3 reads TGCGCCAGCAGCTTGGCCCAGGGAAGGGAATCACCCCTCCACTTT. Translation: CASSLAQGRESPLHF.

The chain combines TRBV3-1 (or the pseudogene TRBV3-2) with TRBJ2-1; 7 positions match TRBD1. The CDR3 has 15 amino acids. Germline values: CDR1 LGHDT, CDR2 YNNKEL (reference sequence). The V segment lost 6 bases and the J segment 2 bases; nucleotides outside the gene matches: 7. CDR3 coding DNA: TGTGCCAGCAGTCGACAGGGCGCCCCCTACAATGAGCAGTTCTTC. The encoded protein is CASSRQGAPYNEQFF.

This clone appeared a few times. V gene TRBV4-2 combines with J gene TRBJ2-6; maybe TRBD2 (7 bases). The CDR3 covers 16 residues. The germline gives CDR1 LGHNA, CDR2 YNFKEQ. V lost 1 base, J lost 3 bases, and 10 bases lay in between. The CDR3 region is CASSQGGGDGANVLTF. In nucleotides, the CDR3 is TGTGCCAGCAGCCAAGGAGGGGGGGATGGGGCCAACGTCCTGACTTTC.

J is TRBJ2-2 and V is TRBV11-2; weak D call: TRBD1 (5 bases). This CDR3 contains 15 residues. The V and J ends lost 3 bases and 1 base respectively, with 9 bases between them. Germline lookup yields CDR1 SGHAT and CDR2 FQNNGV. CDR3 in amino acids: CASSFDSQNTGELFF. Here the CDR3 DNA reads TGTGCCAGCAGCTTTGACAGCCAGAACACCGGGGAGCTGTTTTTT.

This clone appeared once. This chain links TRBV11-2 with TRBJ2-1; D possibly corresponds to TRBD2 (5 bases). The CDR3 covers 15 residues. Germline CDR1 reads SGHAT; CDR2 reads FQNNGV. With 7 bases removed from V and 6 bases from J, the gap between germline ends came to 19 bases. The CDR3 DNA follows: TGTGCCAGCACCCAAAGTCGGCGGGCCGTCAATGAGCAGTTCTTC. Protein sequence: CASTQSRRAVNEQFF.

CDR3 nucleotide sequence: TGTGCCAGCAGCTTTTTGATCCGGGACAGGGGAACTGGCTACACCTTC. Encoded protein: CASSFLIRDRGTGYTF. The chain employs TRBV7-9 and TRBJ1-2, with 10 bases aligning to TRBD1. Trimming at V came to 3 bases and at J to 7 bases, leaving 11 bases not matched to a gene. The CDR3 is 16 amino acids. Germline V gene sequence: CDR1 SEHNR, CDR2 FQNEAQ (reference sequence).

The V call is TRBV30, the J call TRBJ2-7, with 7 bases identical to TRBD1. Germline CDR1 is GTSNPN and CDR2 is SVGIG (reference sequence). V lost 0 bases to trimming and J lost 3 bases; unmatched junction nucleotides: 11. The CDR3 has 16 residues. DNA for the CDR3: TGTGCCTGGAGTGTACGGCCCAGGGGGAAAGACTACGAGCAGTACTTC. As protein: CAWSVRPRGKDYEQYF.

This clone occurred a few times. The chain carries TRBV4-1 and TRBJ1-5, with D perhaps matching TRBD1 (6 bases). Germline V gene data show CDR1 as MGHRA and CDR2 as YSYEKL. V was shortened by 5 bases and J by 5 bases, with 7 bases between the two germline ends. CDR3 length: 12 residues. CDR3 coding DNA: TGCGCCAGCAGCGAGGGGGATCAGCCCCAGCATTTT. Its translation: CASSEGDQPQHF.